This T cell receptor (beta chain) came from a study of response to subunit inactivated influenza vaccine. Remarks on this clonotype: Its specificity is unknown.

The study, taken as a whole, reports: A suggestion made by the authors is that each seasonal influenza vaccination recruits few new T cells.

TCRdb re-derived calls from the RT-PCR reads in MiXCR, one entry per CDR3 protein. This sample has around 300,000 distinct CDR3 sequences, with over 20% found just once. CDR3 length: 14 amino acids. Per germline, CDR1 MGHRA and CDR2 YSYEKL. V was shortened by 2 bases and J by 0 bases, with 7 bases between the two germline ends. The sequence was obtained from a man aged 50-75 years who received an inactivated influenza vaccine. The chain links TRBV4-1 to TRBJ1-1; D is possibly TRBD1 (5 bases). The sample in question was PBMCs from blood, obtained about 20 months after vaccination. CDR3 coding DNA: TGCGCCAGCAGCCAAAACAGGTTGAACACTGAAGCTTTCTTT. It encodes CASSQNRLNTEAFF.